The 30 T cell receptor beta chains below all came from one sample that was sequenced in a study of OX40 agonist ivuxolimab in advanced cancers. Sequencing was performed with immunoSEQ multiplex PCR; in TCRdb, only in-frame clones are kept and a portion is missing. The sample has about 67,000 clones; 70% to 90% are singletons. The sample consisted of CD4+ or CD8+ T cells sorted from blood, taken in a trial of the OX40 agonist ivuxolimab. The receptors derive from an adult with an advanced solid tumor such as melanoma, head and neck, liver or kidney cancer.

V is TRBV4-1 and J is TRBJ2-7; 8 bases fit TRBD1. V was pared by 4 bases and J by 3 bases, with 8 bases of the junction left unmatched. The CDR3 spans 15 residues. Per germline, CDR1 MGHRA and CDR2 YSYEKL. The CDR3 nucleotides are TGCGCCAGCAGCCCCCGGACAGGGATCTTCTACGAGCAGTACTTC. Translated: CASSPRTGIFYEQYF.

This clone came up a few times. This chain joins TRBV21-1 and TRBJ1-5; the D segment call TRBD1 is taken from the table without a DNA check. TRBV21-1 is annotated as a pseudogene. The CDR3 loop spans 19 amino acids. CDR3 protein: CASSTTPDRVSRSNQPQHF. The CDR3 coding sequence is TGTGCCAGCAGCACTACCCCGGACAGGGTATCTAGGAGCAATCAGCCCCAGCATTTT.

The chain has TRBV4-3 and TRBJ1-1; 8 nucleotides line up with TRBD1. This CDR3 is built from 14 residues. Germline trimming cut 0 bases from V and 4 bases from J; bases unmatched to any gene: 1. The germline V gene has CDR1 LGHNA and CDR2 YSLEER. The CDR3 bases are TGCGCCAGCAGCCAAGATACAGGGGGCACTGAAGCTTTCTTT. Its protein product is CASSQDTGGTEAFF.

This chain links TRBV4-1 with TRBJ2-3; D is possibly TRBD2 (6 bases). Germline V gives CDR1 MGHRA, CDR2 YSYEKL. The CDR3 is made up of 13 amino acids. Between the trimmed V and J ends, which lost 8 bases and 2 bases, there was a span of 11 bases. CDR3 coding DNA: TGCGCCAGCCACGGAGGGAACACAGATACGCAGTATTTT. It is translated as CASHGGNTDTQYF.

V is TRBV2 and J is TRBJ1-1; TRBD1 might be the D (5 bases). V was pared by 5 bases and J by 0 bases, with 10 bases between. Germline V CDR1 and CDR2: SNHLY, FYNNEI. The CDR3 runs 14 residues. CDR3 nucleotide sequence: TGTGCCAGCAGTTTAGGGACGGTGAACACTGAAGCTTTCTTT. It specifies CASSLGTVNTEAFF.

The rearrangement links TRBV11-1 to TRBJ2-2, with 7 bases that match TRBD2. The CDR3 length is 15 residues. The V segment lost 5 bases and the J segment 3 bases; nucleotides outside the gene matches: 6. Germline V gene data show CDR1 as SGHAT and CDR2 as FQDESV (reference sequence). The CDR3 DNA reads TGTGCCAGCAGCCCACGACGGGGGGACACCGGGGAGCTGTTTTTT. Amino acid sequence: CASSPRRGDTGELFF.

The genes are TRBV27 and TRBJ1-4, with 8 bases that match TRBD1. The germline V gene has CDR1 MNHEY and CDR2 SMNVEV (reference sequence). This CDR3 has 14 residues. The ends lost 4 bases at V and 8 bases at J; junction bases unmatched: 6. The CDR3 DNA sequence: TGTGCCAGCAGTTCGACAGGGGCAGGCGAAAAACTGTTTTTT. It encodes CASSSTGAGEKLFF.

This chain joins TRBV19 and TRBJ2-7; 11 bases match TRBD2. CDR3 length: 15 residues. In germline, CDR1 is LNHDA, CDR2 SQIVND (reference sequence). J lost 4 bases, V lost 6 bases, and 8 bases had no gene match. The chain's CDR3 is CASSVGLAASYEQYF. The CDR3 nucleotides are TGTGCCAGTAGCGTGGGACTAGCGGCATCTTACGAGCAGTACTTC.

The genes are TRBV7-9 and TRBJ2-2; 11 bases are shared with TRBD2. The CDR3 consists of 18 residues. Germline CDR1 is SEHNR and CDR2 is FQNEAQ (reference sequence). J was trimmed by 0 bases and V by 5 bases; bases with no gene match: 8. Here the CDR3 reads CASSPRTGLAANTGELFF. DNA of the CDR3: TGTGCCAGCAGCCCTAGAACGGGACTAGCGGCGAACACCGGGGAGCTGTTTTTT.

V gene TRBV7-2 combines with J gene TRBJ1-1; no definite D call. The CDR3 runs 13 residues. V lost 0 bases and J lost 10, with 12 bases in between. CDR1 SGHTA and CDR2 FQGNSA come from the germline V gene. The CDR3 loop is CASSLALGVGAFF. The CDR3 DNA reads as TGTGCCAGCAGCTTAGCGCTTGGGGTAGGAGCTTTCTTT.

This clone was recorded only once. The V gene is TRBV5-5, the J gene TRBJ1-4; 9 bases agree with TRBD1. This CDR3 has 16 residues. The germline V gene encodes CDR1 SGHKS and CDR2 YYEKEE (reference sequence). V lost 5 bases and J lost 6; bases outside the gene matches: 11. The CDR3 spells CASSHGTGRYDEKLFF. CDR3 nucleotide sequence: TGTGCCAGCAGTCACGGGACAGGGCGGTACGATGAAAAACTGTTTTTT.

The chain combines TRBV11-2 with TRBJ2-5, with D tentatively TRBD2 (6 bases). Germline values: CDR1 SGHAT, CDR2 FQNNGV. V was clipped by 1 base and J by 4 bases, with 10 bases between them. The CDR3 loop spans 14 amino acids. In DNA, the CDR3 is TGTGCCAGCAGCTTAGGGGGGGTTCGAGAGACCCAGTACTTC. This sequence encodes CASSLGGVRETQYF.

CDR3 in amino acids: CASSYDTEAFF. The DNA for the CDR3 is TGTGCCAGCAGTTACGACACTGAAGCTTTCTTT. The chain combines TRBV6-6 with TRBJ1-1; D is uncertain. The V gene's germline CDR1 is MNHNY and CDR2 SVGAGI (reference sequence). The CDR3 has 11 amino acids. Trimming pared 2 bases from V and 3 bases from J, leaving 1 base between.

This chain uses TRBV29-1 with TRBJ2-3, with TRBD2 matching 8 bases. This CDR3 is 13 amino acids long. V was pared by 4 bases and J by 3 bases, with 3 bases of the junction left unmatched. Germline CDR1 reads SQVTM; CDR2 reads ANQGSEA. The CDR3 nucleotides read TGCAGCGTTGCAGCGGGAGTAACAGATACGCAGTATTTT. Translating gives CSVAAGVTDTQYF.

The chain recombines TRBV28 with TRBJ1-2; no reliable D call. Per the germline V gene, CDR1 is MDHEN and CDR2 is SYDVKM. The CDR3 spans 12 residues. Trimming took off 8 bases at V and 8 bases at J, with 15 bases between the two ends. The chain's CDR3 is CASLRETEGYTF. The CDR3 region has the DNA TGTGCCAGCCTCCGGGAGACGGAGGGCTACACCTTC.

Comment on this clone: Germline and junction disagree at one end, which may indicate a read error. This chain joins TRBV10-3 and TRBJ1-5, with D maybe TRBD1 (5 bases). The CDR3 sequence is 13 residues long. Looked up from germline, CDR1 is ENHRY and CDR2 is SYGVKD. CDR3 residues: CASSSSGNQPQHF. CDR3 bases: TGTGCCAGCAGTTCTTCAGGGAATCAGCCCCAGCATTTT.

This rearrangement joins TRBV7-3 to TRBJ2-1, with a possible D match to TRBD2 (6 bases). Trimming shortened V by 5 bases and J by 4 bases, and 12 bases separated the two germline ends. Germline V gene data show CDR1 as SGHTA and CDR2 as FQGTGA. The CDR3 contains 14 residues. CDR3 nucleotides: TGTGCCAGCAGCCCCCAGGGAGGTTACAATGAGCAGTTCTTC. Its protein is CASSPQGGYNEQFF.

The chain recombines TRBV6-6 with TRBJ2-5, with a possible D match to TRBD1 (6 bases). CDR1 and CDR2 (germline): MNHNY, SVGAGI (reference sequence). The ends were cut back, 2 bases at V and 4 bases at J, with 14 bases in the middle. This CDR3 region has 15 residues. CDR3 loop: CASSYPQLRGETQYF. The CDR3 nucleotides are TGTGCCAGCAGTTACCCGCAGCTCAGGGGAGAGACCCAGTACTTC.

The V gene is TRBV4-2, the J gene TRBJ2-7; D is unclear. Germline values: CDR1 LGHNA, CDR2 YNFKEQ. V was pared by 0 bases and J by 1 base, with 10 bases between. This CDR3 region has 15 residues. CDR3 sequence reads: CASSQDLGSSYEQYF. For the CDR3, the DNA is TGTGCCAGCAGCCAAGATCTGGGCAGTTCCTACGAGCAGTACTTC.

This clone showed up just a few times. J is TRBJ1-5 and V is TRBV6-5; 8 bases are a match to TRBD1. CDR1 is MNHEY, CDR2 SVGAGI, per germline. The J segment lost 5 bases and the V segment lost 2 bases, leaving 5 bases of the junction unmatched. This CDR3 contains 15 residues. The CDR3 sequence: CASSYTTGDDQPQHF. The CDR3 bases are TGTGCCAGCAGTTACACGACAGGGGACGATCAGCCCCAGCATTTT.

This clone was recorded only once. V gene TRBV5-1 combines with J gene TRBJ1-3; TRBD1 aligns across 9 bases. The germline CDR1 and CDR2 sequences are SGHRS and YFSETQ. V lost 4 bases to trimming and J lost 7 bases; unmatched junction nucleotides: 9. The CDR3 has 15 amino acids. This CDR3 is CASSPGTGSGNTIYF. CDR3 in DNA: TGCGCCAGCAGCCCAGGGACAGGGTCGGGGAACACCATATATTTT.

The chain links TRBV4-1 to TRBJ2-3, with TRBD2 matching 11 bases. V lost 1 base and J lost 5; bases outside the gene matches: 2. CDR3 size: 15 residues. CDR1 is MGHRA and CDR2 is YSYEKL in the germline V gene. This CDR3 is CASSQVTSGGDTQYF. Written as DNA, the CDR3 is TGCGCCAGCAGCCAAGTAACTAGCGGGGGAGATACGCAGTATTTT.

The chain couples TRBV7-3 to TRBJ2-3, with D perhaps matching TRBD2 (6 bases). V was shortened by 2 bases and J by 2 bases, with 8 bases between the two germline ends. Germline CDR1 SGHTA, CDR2 FQGTGA. The CDR3 contains 14 residues. As DNA, the CDR3 is TGTGCCAGCAGCTTACTAGCGAACACAGATACGCAGTATTTT. Encoded protein: CASSLLANTDTQYF.

Only a few counts were recorded for this clone. V and J are TRBV18 and TRBJ1-2; no reliable D call. V lost 0 bases and J lost 8, with 19 bases in between. This CDR3 region has 16 residues. Germline CDR1 KGHSH, CDR2 LQKENI. CDR3 DNA: TGTGCCAGCTCACCACCGACCCAAGGACCTGGGAGAGGCTACACCTTC. Its protein product is CASSPPTQGPGRGYTF.

Worth noting for this clone: A read error may produce the germline difference seen at one junction end. The chain joins TRBV5-6 to TRBJ2-7; D is unresolved. Germline values: CDR1 SGHDT, CDR2 YYEEEE. The CDR3 is 14 amino acids. The CDR3 region is CASSLATTSSEQYF. The CDR3 region has the DNA TGTGCCAGCAGCCTTGCTACGACTTCCTCCGAGCAGTACTTC.

V usage is TRBV9 and J usage is TRBJ1-3; possibly TRBD1 for D (6 bases). Between the trimmed V and J ends, which lost 4 bases and 10 bases, there was a span of 15 bases. This CDR3 has 13 residues. CDR1 SGDLS and CDR2 YYNGEE come from the germline V gene. The CDR3 DNA follows: TGTGCCAGCAGCCCGTGGGGGGCAGAAACCATATATTTT. Its protein product is CASSPWGAETIYF.

The rearrangement uses TRBV2 and TRBJ1-1; maybe TRBD1 (5 bases). The CDR3 is 12 amino acids. Trimming cost V 6 bases and J 4 bases, with 9 bases left between them. Germline V gives CDR1 SNHLY, CDR2 FYNNEI. CDR3: CASSLRGTEAFF. The CDR3 DNA sequence: TGTGCCAGCAGCCTGAGGGGCACTGAAGCTTTCTTT. Based on the CDR3 plus reference TRBV2 and TRBJ1-1, the full variable domain is EPEVTQTPSHQVTQMGQEVILRCVPISNHLYFYWYRQILGQKVEFLVSFYNNEISEKSEIFDDQFSVERPDGSNFTLKIRSTKLEDSAMYFCASSLRGTEAFFGQGTRLTVV.

V usage is TRBV15 and J usage is TRBJ1-6; tentatively, D is TRBD1 (5 bases). This CDR3 is built from 15 residues. From germline, CDR1 is LNHNV and CDR2 YYDKDF (reference sequence). V dropped 6 bases and J dropped 7 bases, with 16 bases sitting between them. The CDR3 reads CATSAKRGWNSPLHF. Written as DNA, the CDR3 is TGTGCCACCAGTGCGAAAAGGGGATGGAATTCACCCCTCCACTTT.

This chain links TRBV7-8 with TRBJ2-3; the D is unclear. The CDR3 covers 12 residues. The V gene lost 2 bases and the J gene lost 5 bases, with 5 bases spanning the gap. The V gene's germline CDR1 is SGHVS and CDR2 FQNEAQ. The chain's CDR3 is CASSLQRDTQYF. Written as DNA, the CDR3 is TGTGCCAGCAGCTTACAGCGAGATACGCAGTATTTT.

The chain recombines TRBV5-4 with TRBJ1-2, with D unclear. Germline-derived CDR1 and CDR2 are SGHNT and YYREEE (reference sequence). The CDR3 spans 13 residues. The V gene lost 0 bases and the J gene lost 4 bases, with 7 bases spanning the gap. CDR3: CASSLAAGYGYTF. The CDR3 DNA is TGTGCCAGCAGCTTGGCGGCAGGCTATGGCTACACCTTC.